This TCR beta chain was sequenced for a study of T cell responses to AZD1222 COVID-19 vaccine. The assay was immunoSEQ multiplex PCR, and TCRdb's table has in-frame clones only and misses some. The repertoire has approximately 90,000 clones, about nine tenths of them found once; the top ten carry about 3%. CDR3 size: 14 residues. Germline-derived CDR1 and CDR2 are LGHDT and YNNKEL (reference sequence). Deletions cut 1 base from V and 8 bases from J, with 14 bases between. To note about this clone: Its antigen is undetermined.

Study outcomes and limitations: Epitopes outside B.1.351 and B.1.1.7 mutated regions reportedly drew nearly half of spike TCRs.

This sequence originates from an adult in good health. Sequencing used peripheral blood, obtained on day 0 of AZD1222 vaccination. V usage is TRBV3-1 (or the pseudogene TRBV3-2) and J usage is TRBJ1-2; D unresolved. The CDR3 nucleotides read TGTGCCAGCAGCCAAGCGAACCGTCCTGGAGGCTACACCTTC. It codes for CASSQANRPGGYTF.